This TCR beta chain stems from a study of T cell responses to AZD1222 COVID-19 vaccine. This clone showed up just a few times. The antigen is not known. Distinct nucleotide sequences in the sample also encode this CDR3. The V gene's germline CDR1 is MDHEN and CDR2 SYDVKM. The V end was cut by 2 bases, the J end by 7 bases, with 11 bases between. The CDR3 has 13 residues. Notes on the study in general: Reportedly, close to half of spike-specific TCRs are directed against unmutated variant regions.

Clones were read by immunoSEQ multiplex PCR, and TCRdb kept only the in-frame ones, dropping some. The sample holds approximately 100,000 clones, 85% to 90% seen once. This TCR was recovered from an adult in good health. The specimen was peripheral blood, collected on day 0 of AZD1222 vaccination. The chain uses TRBV28 and TRBJ1-1, with D maybe TRBD1 (6 bases). The CDR3 protein is CASSLQGLGEAFF. The CDR3 DNA sequence: TGTGCCAGCAGTTTACAGGGGCTCGGTGAAGCTTTCTTT.